The rows below give T cell receptor beta chains drawn from one sample of a study of glioma-infiltrating T cells after dendritic cell vaccination. The method was immunoSEQ multiplex PCR; TCRdb's version includes in-frame clones alone and lacks a portion of them. The sample comprises tens of thousands of clones, around 86% of which are singletons, and about 10% rests with the top ten. This specimen consisted of blood, obtained before dendritic cell vaccination. The receptors were sampled from a human donor with glioblastoma. Both conserved end residues are part of each CDR3. Fields, in order: V gene, clone size, D gene, J gene, CDR3 DNA, CDR3 protein. D genes are given only for firm matches. Clone size is shown for a subset of rows, as once, few, many or a class of expanded clone.

TRBV28,NA,NA,TRBJ2-3,TGTGCCAGCAGCACTCCCATAGGTTTGGGAGACACAGATACGCAGTATTTT,CASSTPIGLGDTDTQYF
TRBV11-2,once,NA,TRBJ2-7,TGTGCCAGCAGGCACATCAACGAGCAGTACTTC,CASRHINEQYF
TRBV18,NA,TRBD2,TRBJ2-5,TGTGCCAGCTCACCACTAACTAGCGGGGGCCGGGAGACCCAGTACTTC,CASSPLTSGGRETQYF
TRBV19,NA,TRBD1,TRBJ1-2,TGTGCCAGTAACCCCGGGGCCCACAGGGGTAATGGCTACACCTTC,CASNPGAHRGNGYTF
TRBV9,NA,TRBD2,TRBJ2-3,TGTGCCAGCAGCGTAGTCGGGGGGGACTCCCTCCCAGATACGCAGTATTTT,CASSVVGGDSLPDTQYF
TRBV5-1,NA,NA,TRBJ2-7,TGCGCCAGCAGCATCGACAGCTACGAGCAGTACTTC,CASSIDSYEQYF
TRBV5-4,NA,NA,TRBJ1-2,TGTGCCAGCAGCCGAGTGGACGGGGGAGATGGCTACACCTTC,CASSRVDGGDGYTF
TRBV5-1,NA,TRBD1,TRBJ2-7,TGCGCCAGCAGCGACCGGGACAGGGGTGCCTACGAGCAGTACTTC,CASSDRDRGAYEQYF
TRBV11-2,NA,NA,TRBJ1-2,TGTGCCAGCAGCTTAGTATTTCTCGCAGGGGCAACCGGCTACACCTTC,CASSLVFLAGATGYTF
TRBV6-5,NA,NA,TRBJ1-3,TGTGCCAGCAGTTACGGGAGGAGCGGAAACACCATATATTTT,CASSYGRSGNTIYF
TRBV2,NA,NA,TRBJ2-2,TGTGCCAGCAACGGACGGACTTTTACCGGGGAGCTGTTTTTT,CASNGRTFTGELFF
TRBV28,NA,TRBD1,TRBJ2-7,TGTGCCAGCAGGCGACAGGGGAACTCCTACGAGCAGTACTTC,CASRRQGNSYEQYF
TRBV4-1,NA,NA,TRBJ2-5,TGCGCCAGCAGCCAAGATCGGGTTCTGGAGACCCAGTACTTC,CASSQDRVLETQYF
TRBV28,NA,NA,TRBJ1-6,TGTGCCAGCAGGCTATCCGGGACTTATAATTCACCCCTCCACTTT,CASRLSGTYNSPLHF
TRBV6-1,NA,TRBD1,TRBJ1-5,TGTGCCAGCAGTGGGGACAGGGCGGGCAATCAGCCCCAGCATTTT,CASSGDRAGNQPQHF
TRBV5-1,NA,NA,TRBJ1-2,TGCGCCAGCAGCTCAAACAATCCTAACTATGGCTACACCTTC,CASSSNNPNYGYTF
TRBV2,NA,TRBD1,TRBJ1-1,TGTGCCAGCAGGTTGAAACAGGGGGGCACTGAAGCTTTCTTT,CASRLKQGGTEAFF
TRBV5-4,NA,TRBD1,TRBJ1-1,TGTGCCAGCAGCAGAACAGGGGGCACTGAAGCTTTCTTT,CASSRTGGTEAFF
TRBV5-8,NA,NA,TRBJ1-6,TGTGCCAGCAGCCCTCAGGGGTTGGATTCACCCCTCCACTTT,CASSPQGLDSPLHF
TRBV2,NA,TRBD2,TRBJ2-1,TGTGCCAGCAGTGACGGACTAGCGGGACCTGAGCAGTTCTTC,CASSDGLAGPEQFF
TRBV29-1,NA,NA,TRBJ1-1,TGCAGCGTTGAGAGGCAGCCTCTTACTGAAGCTTTCTTT,CSVERQPLTEAFF
TRBV10-1,few,TRBD1,TRBJ1-2,TGCGCCAGCCACCCGACAGGGAGCTATGGCTACACCTTC,CASHPTGSYGYTF
TRBV11-3,NA,NA,TRBJ2-2,TGTGCCAGCAGCTTTCGGGGGGCCGACACCGGGGAGCTGTTTTTT,CASSFRGADTGELFF
TRBV9,NA,NA,TRBJ1-2,TGTGCCAGCAGCGTCCAGGGTCTGGGTGGCTACACCTTC,CASSVQGLGGYTF
TRBV4-1,NA,TRBD2,TRBJ2-3,TGCGCCAGCAGCCGCCATACAGGGCAACTAGCGGGGGGTAGATCAGGAGATACGCAGTATTTT,CASSRHTGQLAGGRSGDTQYF
TRBV6-1,once,TRBD2,TRBJ2-5,TGTGCCAGCCGAACTAGCGGGGGGGCGTCAGAGACCCAGTACTTC,CASRTSGGASETQYF
TRBV28,NA,NA,TRBJ1-2,TGTGCCAGCAGTTTAGGGAGGGGTGGAGGAGGCTACACCTTC,CASSLGRGGGGYTF
TRBV18,NA,NA,TRBJ2-6,TGTGCCAGCTCACCACCGGCAGGATACTCTGGGGCCAACGTCCTGACTTTC,CASSPPAGYSGANVLTF
TRBV4-1,NA,TRBD1,TRBJ1-1,TGCGCCAGCAGCCGAGCGGACAGGGGGCTGCCCCTGGACACTGAAGCTTTCTTT,CASSRADRGLPLDTEAFF
TRBV5-1,once,NA,TRBJ2-6,TGCGCCAGCAGCTTGCAAGCGAACTCTGGGGCCAACGTCCTGACTTTC,CASSLQANSGANVLTF
TRBV21-1,NA,NA,TRBJ1-3,TGTGCCAGCAGCAAAGTCAGGCCACAGGAGCCTGGAAACACCATATATTTT,CASSKVRPQEPGNTIYF
TRBV7-9,NA,NA,TRBJ1-3,TGTGCCAGCAGCTTAGATGCGGGCTCTGGAAACACCATATATTTT,CASSLDAGSGNTIYF
TRBV2,NA,NA,TRBJ2-3,TGTGCCAGCAGCGCTGCAGATTGGGGGGGCGTAGATACGCAGTATTTT,CASSAADWGGVDTQYF
TRBV7-2,once,TRBD1,TRBJ2-3,TGTGCCAGCAGCTTATTCCCCAACAGGGGGCTCAGCACAGATACGCAGTATTTT,CASSLFPNRGLSTDTQYF
TRBV15,NA,TRBD2,TRBJ2-7,TGTGCCACCAGCAGAGTAAGCGGGGGGGCCTACGAGCAGTACTTC,CATSRVSGGAYEQYF
TRBV2,NA,NA,TRBJ1-3,TGTGCCAGCACAAGAGAGGGCGACACCATATATTTT,CASTREGDTIYF
TRBV5-1,NA,TRBD1,TRBJ2-1,TGCGCCAGCAGTTATTCCGGGACAGGGGTAATCGGGGGGCAGTTCTTC,CASSYSGTGVIGGQFF
TRBV15,NA,NA,TRBJ1-2,TGTGCCACCAGCAGAGATAAAGGGGCAGATGGCTACACCTTC,CATSRDKGADGYTF
TRBV11-2,NA,NA,TRBJ2-1,TGTGCCAGCAGCTTGGGTGCGTTGCAGGGGACCTACAATGAGCAGTTCTTC,CASSLGALQGTYNEQFF
TRBV5-4,NA,NA,TRBJ2-2,TGTGCCAGCAGCTTGACCGGGACGAACACCGGGGAGCTGTTTTTT,CASSLTGTNTGELFF
TRBV2,NA,NA,TRBJ2-2,TGTGCCAGCAGCCCCGGGATGGCCGGGGAGCTGTTTTTT,CASSPGMAGELFF
TRBV6-5,NA,NA,TRBJ1-2,TGTGCCAGCAGTTCCCGCCGGATTGAGGGGGACTATGGCTACACCTTC,CASSSRRIEGDYGYTF
TRBV7-2,NA,TRBD2,TRBJ2-7,TGTGCCAGCAGCTTAATGTTCGGGACTAGCGGGGGGCAGTCCTACGAGCAGTACTTC,CASSLMFGTSGGQSYEQYF
TRBV4-2,NA,NA,TRBJ2-2,TGTGCCAGCAGCCAAGCCCTAGGGGGGGAGAACACCGGGGAGCTGTTTTTT,CASSQALGGENTGELFF
TRBV7-2,NA,NA,TRBJ1-4,TGTGCCAGCAGTCTGTGGGGGGGCTGGAATGAAAAACTGTTTTTT,CASSLWGGWNEKLFF
TRBV7-6,NA,NA,TRBJ1-1,TGTGCCAGCAGCTTAGCCCCAGGTAGTGCCACTGAAGCTTTCTTT,CASSLAPGSATEAFF
TRBV10-1,NA,TRBD1,TRBJ2-5,TGCGCCAGCAGCCAAAGGACAGGGGGGACGGAGACCCAGTACTTC,CASSQRTGGTETQYF
TRBV14,NA,NA,TRBJ1-6,TGTGCCAGCAGCCAAGATATCAGGGATAATTCACCCCTCCACTTT,CASSQDIRDNSPLHF
TRBV5-1,NA,NA,TRBJ1-6,TGCGCCAGCAGCTTAACAGGGCGTAATTCACCCCTCCACTTT,CASSLTGRNSPLHF
TRBV5-6,NA,TRBD1,TRBJ1-5,TGTGCCAGCAGCTTGGGGGTCGTCAGGGGGACGCCCCAGCATTTT,CASSLGVVRGTPQHF
TRBV9,NA,TRBD2,TRBJ2-3,TGTGCCAGCAGCGTAGGTGCGGGGGTCACAGATACGCAGTATTTT,CASSVGAGVTDTQYF
TRBV30,NA,TRBD2,TRBJ2-7,TGTGCCGGGGGGGGGACCGTCTCCTACGAGCAGTACTTC,CAGGGTVSYEQYF
TRBV6-4,NA,TRBD2,TRBJ2-1,TGTGCCAGCGGAGCCGGGACTAGCGTCGACTACAATGAGCAGTTCTTC,CASGAGTSVDYNEQFF
TRBV2,NA,NA,TRBJ2-2,TGTGCCAGCAGCCCGAGGGGGTGGGGGGAGCTGTTTTTT,CASSPRGWGELFF
TRBV6-6,NA,TRBD2,TRBJ2-3,TGTGCCAGCAGTTACACCGGGACTAGCGGGGGTTATACGCAGTATTTT,CASSYTGTSGGYTQYF
TRBV5-4,NA,NA,TRBJ2-5,TGTGCCAGCAGCTTGGACAGGGAGGAGACCCAGTACTTC,CASSLDREETQYF
TRBV28,NA,NA,TRBJ2-3,TGTGCCAGCAGTTCGTTCGTAGCGAGGACGCAGTATTTT,CASSSFVARTQYF
TRBV28,medium-sized,TRBD1,TRBJ2-7,TGTGCCAGCAGTCTCCCTTCCCGGGACAGGGGTTACGAGCAGTACTTC,CASSLPSRDRGYEQYF
TRBV5-1,NA,NA,TRBJ2-7,TGCGCCAGTGCCCCGGGGGACTCCTACGAGCAGTACTTC,CASAPGDSYEQYF